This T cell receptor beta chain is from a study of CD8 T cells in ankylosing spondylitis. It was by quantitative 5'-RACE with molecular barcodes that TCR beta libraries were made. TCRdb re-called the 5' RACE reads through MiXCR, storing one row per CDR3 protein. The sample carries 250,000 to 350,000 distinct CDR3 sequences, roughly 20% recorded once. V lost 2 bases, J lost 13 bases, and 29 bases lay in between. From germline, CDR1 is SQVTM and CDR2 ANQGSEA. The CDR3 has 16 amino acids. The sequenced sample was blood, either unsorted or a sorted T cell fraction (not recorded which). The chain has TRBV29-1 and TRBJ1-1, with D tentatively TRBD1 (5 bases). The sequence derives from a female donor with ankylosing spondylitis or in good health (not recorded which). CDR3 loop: CSVESPGGSRELKGFF. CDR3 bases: TGCAGCGTTGAAAGTCCCGGTGGAAGCAGGGAATTAAAGGGTTTCTTT. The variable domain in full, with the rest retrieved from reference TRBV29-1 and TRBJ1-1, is SAVISQKPSRDICQRGTSLTIQCQVDSQVTMMFWYRQQPGQSLTLIATANQGSEATYESGFVIDKFPISRPNLTFSTLTVSNMSPEDSSIYLCSVESPGGSRELKGFFGQGTRLTVV.